Shown below are 32 T cell receptor beta chains from a single sample sequenced in a study of blood T cells in healthy people across ages. The authors ran a second PCR of about 6 to 11 cycles using a sample-barcoded 5' primer and a J-beta primer mix. TCRdb itself ran the 5' RACE reads through MiXCR, one entry per CDR3 protein. The table lists around 1,500,000 distinct CDR3 sequences, 35% to 45% of them singletons. The sequencing input was blood. The receptors shown here come from a woman between 18 and 30 years old in good health.

The chain recombines TRBV27 with TRBJ2-3; 8 bases are shared with TRBD2. J was trimmed by 4 bases and V by 2 bases; bases with no gene match: 8. There are 16 residues in the CDR3. Germline values: CDR1 MNHEY, CDR2 SMNVEV (reference sequence). This chain's CDR3 is CASSLIGGANPDTQYF. In nucleotides, the CDR3 is TGTGCCAGCAGTTTAATCGGGGGGGCCAATCCAGATACGCAGTATTTT.

On this clonotype itself: An end of the junction differs from the germline gene, which may be a read error. The V and J genes are TRBV6-5 and TRBJ2-7, with no clear D. CDR1 MNHEY and CDR2 SVGAGI come from the germline V gene. The CDR3 covers 12 residues. The CDR3 DNA reads TGCGCCAGCAGACGGGTCGTCTACGAGCAGTACTTC. Translation: CASRRVVYEQYF.

The table lists this clonotype with a few counts. V and J are TRBV12-3 or TRBV12-4 and TRBJ1-2, with D perhaps matching TRBD1 (6 bases). The ends were cut back, 5 bases at V and 5 bases at J, with 18 bases in the middle. The CDR3 length is 15 residues. In DNA form, the CDR3 reads TGTGCCAGCAGTCCCAGCAAGGAAGGGGGTTATGGCTACACCTTC. This encodes CASSPSKEGGYGYTF.

The chain employs TRBV5-1 and TRBJ2-1; the D gene could be TRBD1 or TRBD2 (6 bases each). V shed 6 bases and J shed 7 bases, with 17 bases lying between them. In germline, CDR1 is SGHRS, CDR2 YFSETQ. The CDR3 is made up of 14 amino acids. The CDR3, as DNA: TGCGCCAGCACGGAGGGGGAGACGAAAAATGAGCAGTTCTTC. Amino acids: CASTEGETKNEQFF.

This clonotype was counted a single time. V and J are TRBV7-3 and TRBJ2-1; TRBD2 aligns across 11 bases. This CDR3 region has 15 residues. Trimming took 4 bases from V and 9 from J; bases not matched to a gene: 8. In germline, CDR1 is SGHTA, CDR2 FQGTGA. CDR3 in amino acids: CASSSRTSGSFEQFF. Written as DNA, the CDR3 is TGTGCCAGCAGCTCCCGAACTAGCGGGAGTTTTGAGCAGTTCTTC.

The gene calls are TRBV7-2 and TRBJ1-1; the D is unclear. Deletions cut 1 base from V and 11 bases from J, with 11 bases between. CDR1 is SGHTA, CDR2 FQGNSA, per germline. This CDR3 is 12 amino acids long. The CDR3 loop is CASSLGRGRAFF. CDR3 nucleotide sequence: TGTGCCAGCAGCTTAGGACGGGGTAGGGCTTTCTTT.

This clonotype appeared a few times. The J gene is TRBJ1-1, the V gene TRBV29-1, with D hard to call. Looked up from germline, CDR1 is SQVTM and CDR2 is ANQGSEA. Between the trimmed V and J ends, which lost 7 bases and 5 bases, there was a span of 11 bases. The CDR3 runs to 11 residues. The CDR3 sequence: CSAPAGTEAFF. DNA of the CDR3: TGCAGCGCCCCTGCGGGGACTGAAGCTTTCTTT.

The chain links TRBV2 to TRBJ2-7; 15 nucleotides line up with TRBD2. CDR1 is SNHLY and CDR2 is FYNNEI in the germline V gene. Trimming at V came to 6 bases and at J to 12 bases, leaving 9 bases not matched to a gene. The length of the CDR3 is 14 residues. CDR3 residues: CASRAGLAGGSWYF. Written as DNA, the CDR3 is TGTGCCAGCAGAGCGGGACTAGCGGGAGGAAGCTGGTACTTC.

This clonotype was seen more than once but under ten times. J is TRBJ2-1 and V is TRBV20-1; 10 bases are a match to TRBD2. The CDR3 has 17 residues. The germline V gene has CDR1 DFQATT and CDR2 SNEGSKA (reference sequence). The trim removed 0 bases at V and 5 bases at J, leaving 10 bases unmatched. CDR3 sequence reads: CSARDGLGTSANNEQFF. DNA of the CDR3: TGCAGTGCTAGAGATGGGTTGGGGACTAGCGCTAACAATGAGCAGTTCTTC.

CDR3 DNA sequence: TGCAGCATACAAACGGGACTAGTGGGGCAACTGTACTTC. This translates into CSIQTGLVGQLYF. The V and J genes are TRBV29-1 and TRBJ2-4, with 8 nucleotides matching TRBD2. The CDR3 is 13 residues long. The V and J ends lost 8 bases and 15 bases, in that order; junction bases with no gene match: 18. The germline CDR1 and CDR2 sequences are SQVTM and ANQGSEA. The variable domain in full, with the rest retrieved from reference TRBV29-1 and TRBJ2-4, is SAVISQKPSRDICQRGTSLTIQCQVDSQVTMMFWYRQQPGQSLTLIATANQGSEATYESGFVIDKFPISRPNLTFSTLTVSNMSPEDSSIYLCSIQTGLVGQLYFGAGTRLSVL.

The chain combines TRBV6-5 with TRBJ1-2; 10 bases align to TRBD1. V trimming: 9 bases; J trimming: 7 bases; junction bases outside the gene matches: 11. This CDR3 is 14 amino acids long. Germline V gene sequence: CDR1 MNHEY, CDR2 SVGAGI. CDR3 residues: CASNPGQGRGGYTF. The DNA for the CDR3 is TGTGCCAGTAACCCGGGACAGGGGCGCGGTGGCTACACCTTC.

This clonotype was seen a handful of times. The chain joins TRBV20-1 to TRBJ1-1, with unresolved D. Looked up from germline, CDR1 is DFQATT and CDR2 is SNEGSKA (reference sequence). The V end was cut by 3 bases, the J end by 0 bases, with 2 bases between. The CDR3 loop spans 11 amino acids. CDR3 amino acids: CSASMNTEAFF. CDR3 DNA sequence: TGCAGTGCTAGCATGAACACTGAAGCTTTCTTT.

This clonotype was counted many times. V usage is TRBV4-1 and J usage is TRBJ2-1, with a possible D match to TRBD2 (5 bases). Per the germline V gene, CDR1 is MGHRA and CDR2 is YSYEKL. The CDR3 sequence is 16 residues long. V was trimmed by 4 bases and J by 0 bases, leaving 13 bases between them. CDR3 sequence: CASSPSSRSSYNEQFF. The CDR3 coding sequence is TGCGCCAGCAGCCCCTCTAGCCGGAGCTCCTACAATGAGCAGTTCTTC.

This clonotype occurred a few times. This sequence joins TRBV11-3 and TRBJ2-1; D is perhaps TRBD2 (5 bases). The CDR3 is made up of 13 amino acids. The germline V gene encodes CDR1 SGHNT and CDR2 YENEEA. V was pared by 6 bases and J by 8 bases, with 14 bases between. As DNA, the CDR3 is TGTGCCAGCAGTCAAGAACCCGGGGATGAGCAGTTCTTC. This gives the protein CASSQEPGDEQFF.

The chain employs TRBV12-3 or TRBV12-4 and TRBJ2-6, with 7 positions matching TRBD2. J lost 0 bases, V lost 5 bases, and 7 bases had no gene match. The CDR3 is 17 residues long. This CDR3 is CASSHSSGRSGANVLTF. The CDR3 DNA reads as TGTGCCAGCAGTCACTCTAGCGGTCGCTCTGGGGCCAACGTCCTGACTTTC.

Concerning this clonotype: Since a much larger clone is just one base distant, this may be a read error. CDR3 protein: CASSARQSNQPQHF. The CDR3 coding sequence is TGTGCCAGCAGTGCGCGACAGAGCAATCAGCCCCAGCATTTT. This rearrangement joins TRBV6-1 to TRBJ1-5, with D possibly TRBD1 on 5 matching bases. The CDR3 sequence is 14 residues long. CDR1 is MNHNS, CDR2 SASEGT, per germline. V lost 4 bases and J 1 base, leaving 8 bases between the germline ends.

This clonotype was observed a few times. This chain connects TRBV7-2 to TRBJ2-4, with D unclear. Germline V gives CDR1 SGHTA, CDR2 FQGNSA. The V and J ends lost 5 bases and 6 bases respectively, with 11 bases between them. CDR3 length: 13 residues. CDR3 sequence: CASSPPPGNIQYF. In DNA form, the CDR3 reads TGTGCCAGCAGCCCCCCCCCGGGAAACATTCAGTACTTC.

The gene calls are TRBV5-6 and TRBJ2-4; 7 nucleotides match TRBD2. This CDR3 has 12 amino acids. CDR1 is SGHDT, CDR2 YYEEEE, per germline. Trimming took 4 bases from V and 5 from J; bases not matched to a gene: 0. The CDR3: CASSGGENIQYF. The DNA for the CDR3 is TGTGCCAGCAGCGGGGGGGAAAACATTCAGTACTTC.

The chain employs TRBV29-1 and TRBJ1-1, with 7 bases that match TRBD1. Per germline, CDR1 SQVTM and CDR2 ANQGSEA. V lost 6 bases, J lost 1 base, and 5 bases stayed unmatched. There are 13 residues in the CDR3. The CDR3 DNA is TGCAGCGTCACGACAGGGTCGAACACTGAAGCTTTCTTT. This encodes CSVTTGSNTEAFF. Drawing the rest from reference TRBV29-1 and TRBJ1-1, the complete variable domain is SAVISQKPSRDICQRGTSLTIQCQVDSQVTMMFWYRQQPGQSLTLIATANQGSEATYESGFVIDKFPISRPNLTFSTLTVSNMSPEDSSIYLCSVTTGSNTEAFFGQGTRLTVV.

This clonotype was seen at least ten times. The rearrangement links TRBV7-2 to TRBJ2-1, with 10 bases fitting TRBD1. With 0 bases clipped from V and 4 bases from J, the junction kept 0 bases outside the gene matches. The germline V gene has CDR1 SGHTA and CDR2 FQGNSA. This CDR3 is built from 15 residues. The CDR3 DNA follows: TGTGCCAGCAGCTTAGCGGGACAGGGGTACAATGAGCAGTTCTTC. Translating gives CASSLAGQGYNEQFF.

V and J are TRBV29-1 and TRBJ1-4; D is unclear. CDR1 SQVTM and CDR2 ANQGSEA come from the germline V gene. The CDR3 covers 13 residues. This chain's CDR3 is CCAERAPNEKLFF. In DNA, the CDR3 is TGCTGCGCCGAAAGGGCACCCAATGAAAAACTGTTTTTT.

This clonotype came up a few times. V is TRBV5-1 and J is TRBJ2-3; TRBD2 matches at 12 bases. The J segment lost 9 bases and the V segment lost 0 bases, leaving 5 bases of the junction unmatched. This CDR3 is built from 15 residues. From germline, CDR1 is SGHRS and CDR2 YFSETQ. The DNA of the CDR3 is TGCGCCAGCAGCTTGGAGACTAGCGGGAGTGGAACGCAGTATTTT. Amino acids: CASSLETSGSGTQYF.

The genes are TRBV2 and TRBJ2-5; D unresolved. With 4 bases removed from V and 2 bases from J, the gap between germline ends came to 8 bases. This CDR3 contains 13 residues. Looked up from germline, CDR1 is SNHLY and CDR2 is FYNNEI. The CDR3 reads CASSGSRQETQYF. CDR3 in DNA: TGTGCCAGCAGTGGGAGCAGACAAGAGACCCAGTACTTC.

The V and J genes are TRBV4-1 and TRBJ2-1; D unclear. CDR1 is MGHRA, CDR2 YSYEKL, per germline. This CDR3 region has 17 residues. Trimming took off 3 bases at V and 0 bases at J, with 15 bases between the two ends. The CDR3 spells CASSQQFRSASYNEQFF. The CDR3 DNA follows: TGCGCCAGCAGCCAGCAGTTTAGATCGGCCTCCTACAATGAGCAGTTCTTC.

This chain joins TRBV4-1 and TRBJ2-5, with TRBD1 identical over 8 bases. The CDR3 extends over 16 amino acids. Germline assignment: CDR1 MGHRA and CDR2 YSYEKL. The junction had 8 bases not matched to a gene; V was cut back by 3 bases and J by 2 bases. CDR3 bases: TGCGCCAGCAGCCACAGGGACCAGGGGGCGCAAGAGACCCAGTACTTC. It encodes CASSHRDQGAQETQYF.

This clonotype has only one observation. The chain links TRBV27 to TRBJ2-7; D is possibly TRBD1 or TRBD2 (5 bases each). The CDR3 loop spans 15 amino acids. The germline CDR1 and CDR2 sequences are MNHEY and SMNVEV (reference sequence). Trimming pared 5 bases from V and 0 bases from J, leaving 14 bases between. The CDR3 sequence: CASSPQLGASYEQYF. CDR3 sequence (DNA): TGTGCCAGCAGTCCCCAACTAGGGGCCTCCTACGAGCAGTACTTC.

This clonotype was found a few times. The chain couples TRBV20-1 to TRBJ2-1, with 12 bases that match TRBD2. The CDR3 runs to 15 residues. The germline CDR1 and CDR2 sequences are DFQATT and SNEGSKA (reference sequence). The V and J ends lost 3 bases and 0 bases, in that order; junction bases with no gene match: 0. The CDR3 sequence: CSARGLAGSYNEQFF. DNA for the CDR3: TGCAGTGCTAGGGGACTAGCGGGCTCCTACAATGAGCAGTTCTTC.

The chain employs TRBV6-6 and TRBJ2-5, with D perhaps matching TRBD1 or TRBD2 (5 bases each). The CDR3 is 14 residues long. V lost 5 bases and J 2 bases, leaving 12 bases between the germline ends. From germline, CDR1 is MNHNY and CDR2 SVGAGI (reference sequence). The CDR3 coding sequence is TGTGCCAGCAGTCCGAGGGACCCTCAAGAGACCCAGTACTTC. Translated: CASSPRDPQETQYF.

This clonotype has a handful of counts. This chain connects TRBV10-3 to TRBJ2-7; D may match TRBD1 or TRBD2 (5 bases each). The germline CDR1 and CDR2 sequences are ENHRY and SYGVKD. Trimming shortened V by 2 bases and J by 10 bases, and 12 bases separated the two germline ends. CDR3 length: 12 residues. CDR3 DNA sequence: TGTGCCATCAGTGAGCCCTCGGGGCCACAGTACTTC. Residues: CAISEPSGPQYF.

J is TRBJ2-3 and V is TRBV4-2, with 11 positions matching TRBD2. CDR1 LGHNA and CDR2 YNFKEQ come from the germline V gene. V lost 1 base and J lost 5; bases outside the gene matches: 5. This CDR3 region has 16 residues. Written as DNA, the CDR3 is TGTGCCAGCAGCCAAGGGGGGACTAGCGGTCTAGATACGCAGTATTTT. This translates into CASSQGGTSGLDTQYF.

The chain links TRBV20-1 to TRBJ1-4, with D unclear. V was clipped by 3 bases and J by 0 bases, with 8 bases between them. The germline CDR1 and CDR2 sequences are DFQATT and SNEGSKA (reference sequence). The CDR3 spans 14 residues. The CDR3 protein is CSASGGATNEKLFF. The DNA for the CDR3 is TGCAGTGCTAGTGGCGGAGCAACTAATGAAAAACTGTTTTTT.

This clonotype came up once. The chain is built from TRBV12-3 or TRBV12-4 and TRBJ2-3; TRBD2 is a possible D gene (6 bases). The CDR3 totals 15 residues. V dropped 2 bases and J dropped 1 base, with 10 bases sitting between them. CDR3 loop: CASSLTGEGTDTQYF. CDR3 nucleotide sequence: TGTGCCAGCAGTTTAACGGGGGAAGGCACAGATACGCAGTATTTT.